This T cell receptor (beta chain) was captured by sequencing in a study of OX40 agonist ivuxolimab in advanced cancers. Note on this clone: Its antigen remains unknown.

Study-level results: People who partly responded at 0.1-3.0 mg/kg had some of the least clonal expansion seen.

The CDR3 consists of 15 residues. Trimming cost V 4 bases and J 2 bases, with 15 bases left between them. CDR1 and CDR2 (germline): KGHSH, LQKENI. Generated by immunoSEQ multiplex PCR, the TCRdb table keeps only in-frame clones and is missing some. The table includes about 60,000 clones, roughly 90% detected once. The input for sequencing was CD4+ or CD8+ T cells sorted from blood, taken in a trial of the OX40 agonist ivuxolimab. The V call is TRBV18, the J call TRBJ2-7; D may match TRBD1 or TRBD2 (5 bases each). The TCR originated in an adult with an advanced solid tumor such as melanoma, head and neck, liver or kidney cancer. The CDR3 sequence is CASSRPTGTAYEQYF. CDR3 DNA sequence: TGTGCCAGCTCACGCCCGACCGGGACGGCCTACGAGCAGTACTTC.